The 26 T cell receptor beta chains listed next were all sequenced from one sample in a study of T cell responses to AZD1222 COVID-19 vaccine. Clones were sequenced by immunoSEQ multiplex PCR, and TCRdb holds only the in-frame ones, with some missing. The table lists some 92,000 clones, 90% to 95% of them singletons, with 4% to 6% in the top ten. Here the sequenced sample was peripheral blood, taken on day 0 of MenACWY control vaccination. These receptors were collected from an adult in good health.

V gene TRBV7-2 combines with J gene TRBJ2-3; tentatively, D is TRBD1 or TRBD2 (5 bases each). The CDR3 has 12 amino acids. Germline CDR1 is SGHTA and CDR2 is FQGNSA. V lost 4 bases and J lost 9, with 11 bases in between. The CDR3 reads CASSSPWGTQYF. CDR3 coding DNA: TGTGCCAGCAGCTCTCCCTGGGGGACGCAGTATTTT.

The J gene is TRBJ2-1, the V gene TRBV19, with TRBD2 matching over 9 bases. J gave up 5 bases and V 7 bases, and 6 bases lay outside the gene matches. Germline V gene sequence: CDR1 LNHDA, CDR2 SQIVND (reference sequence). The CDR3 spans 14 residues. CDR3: CASNGEREDNEQFF. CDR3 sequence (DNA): TGTGCCAGTAATGGTGAGCGGGAGGACAATGAGCAGTTCTTC.

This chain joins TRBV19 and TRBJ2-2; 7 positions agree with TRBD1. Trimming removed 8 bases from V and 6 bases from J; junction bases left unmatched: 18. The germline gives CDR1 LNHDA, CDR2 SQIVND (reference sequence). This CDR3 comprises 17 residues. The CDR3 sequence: CASLSPATRGRSGELFF. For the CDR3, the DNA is TGTGCCAGTCTCTCCCCGGCTACTAGGGGGCGGTCCGGGGAGCTGTTTTTT.

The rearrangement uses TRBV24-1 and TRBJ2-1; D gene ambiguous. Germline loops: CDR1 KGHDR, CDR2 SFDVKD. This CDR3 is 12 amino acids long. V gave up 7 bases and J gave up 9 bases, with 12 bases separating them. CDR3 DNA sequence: TGTGCCACCAGGGACCTTTCTAGTGAGCAGTTCTTC. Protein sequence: CATRDLSSEQFF.

The CDR3 DNA is TGTGCCAGCAGACAGGGGAACCTGAGAACCGGGGAGCTGTTTTTT. Protein sequence: CASRQGNLRTGELFF. V is TRBV9 and J is TRBJ2-2; 7 nucleotides match TRBD1. Germline V gene data show CDR1 as SGDLS and CDR2 as YYNGEE. This CDR3 is built from 15 residues. Trimming took 5 bases from V and 5 from J; bases not matched to a gene: 9.

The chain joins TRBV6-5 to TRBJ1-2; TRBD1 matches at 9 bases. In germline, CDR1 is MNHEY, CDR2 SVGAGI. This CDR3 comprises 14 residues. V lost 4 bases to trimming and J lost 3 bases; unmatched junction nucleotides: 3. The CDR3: CASSLGDRDYGYTF. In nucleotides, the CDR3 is TGTGCCAGCAGTTTGGGGGACAGGGACTATGGCTACACCTTC.

The CDR3, as DNA: TGTGCCAGCAGCACGGGGACTAGCGGGAGCACAGATACGCAGTATTTT. It specifies CASSTGTSGSTDTQYF. The chain joins TRBV7-6 to TRBJ2-3; 12 bases match TRBD2. Per the germline V gene, CDR1 is SGHVS and CDR2 is FNYEAQ. CDR3 size: 16 residues. The junction had 3 bases not matched to a gene; V was cut back by 5 bases and J by 0 bases.

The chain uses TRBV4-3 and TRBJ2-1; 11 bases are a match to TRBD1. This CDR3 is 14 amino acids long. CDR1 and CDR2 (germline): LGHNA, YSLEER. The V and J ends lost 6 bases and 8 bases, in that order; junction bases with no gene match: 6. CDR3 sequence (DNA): TGCGCCAGCAGTCCCGGGACAGGGGGATATGAGCAGTTCTTC. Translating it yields CASSPGTGGYEQFF.

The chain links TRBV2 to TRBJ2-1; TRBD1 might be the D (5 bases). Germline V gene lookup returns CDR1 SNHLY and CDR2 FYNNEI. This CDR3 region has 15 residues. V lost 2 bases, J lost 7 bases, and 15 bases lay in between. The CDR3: CASSEIRGPRNEQFF. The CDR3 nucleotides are TGTGCCAGCAGTGAAATTAGGGGCCCACGGAATGAGCAGTTCTTC.

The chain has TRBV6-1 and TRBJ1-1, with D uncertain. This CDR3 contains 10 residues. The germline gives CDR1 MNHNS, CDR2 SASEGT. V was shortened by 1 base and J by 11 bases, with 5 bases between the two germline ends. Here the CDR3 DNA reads TGTGCCAGCAGTGAAGAGAACGCTTTCTTT. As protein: CASSEENAFF.

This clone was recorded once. The CDR3 DNA reads as TGTGCCAGCGGGACAGGGAGCGGCAATCAGCCCCAGCATTTT. It specifies CASGTGSGNQPQHF. The V call is TRBV6-5, the J call TRBJ1-5, with 9 bases identical to TRBD1. The junction had 4 bases not matched to a gene; V was cut back by 8 bases and J by 2 bases. The germline V gene has CDR1 MNHEY and CDR2 SVGAGI. This CDR3 spans 14 amino acids.

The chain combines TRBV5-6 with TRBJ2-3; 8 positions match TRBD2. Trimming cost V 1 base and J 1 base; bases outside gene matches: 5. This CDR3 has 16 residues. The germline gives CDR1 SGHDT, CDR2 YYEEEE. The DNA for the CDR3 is TGTGCCAGCAGCTTGTTACGGGAGGGAGGCACAGATACGCAGTATTTT. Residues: CASSLLREGGTDTQYF.

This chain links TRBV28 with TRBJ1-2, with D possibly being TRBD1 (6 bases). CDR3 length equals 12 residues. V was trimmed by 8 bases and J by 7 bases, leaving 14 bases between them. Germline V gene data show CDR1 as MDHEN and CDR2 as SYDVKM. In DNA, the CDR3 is TGTGCCAGCCGGACAGCCGGGGGTGGCTACACCTTC. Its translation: CASRTAGGGYTF.

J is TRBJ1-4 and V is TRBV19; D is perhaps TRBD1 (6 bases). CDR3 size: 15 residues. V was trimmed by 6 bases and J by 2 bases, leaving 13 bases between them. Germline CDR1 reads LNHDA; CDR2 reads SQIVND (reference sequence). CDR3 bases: TGTGCCAGTAGGAATACAGGGTGGACTAATGAAAAACTGTTTTTT. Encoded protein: CASRNTGWTNEKLFF.

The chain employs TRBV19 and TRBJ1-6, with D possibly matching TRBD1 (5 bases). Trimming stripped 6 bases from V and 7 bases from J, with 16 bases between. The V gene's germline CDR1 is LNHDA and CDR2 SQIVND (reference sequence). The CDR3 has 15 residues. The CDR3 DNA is TGTGCCAGTAGGACAACCGGACGGGGGAATTCACCCCTCCACTTT. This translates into CASRTTGRGNSPLHF.

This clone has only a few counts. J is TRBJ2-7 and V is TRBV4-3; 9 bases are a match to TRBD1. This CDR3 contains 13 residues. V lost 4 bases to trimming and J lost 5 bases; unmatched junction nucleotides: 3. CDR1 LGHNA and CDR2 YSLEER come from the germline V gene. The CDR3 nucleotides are TGCGCCAGCAGCCTGACAGGGGGTAACGAGCAGTACTTC. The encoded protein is CASSLTGGNEQYF.

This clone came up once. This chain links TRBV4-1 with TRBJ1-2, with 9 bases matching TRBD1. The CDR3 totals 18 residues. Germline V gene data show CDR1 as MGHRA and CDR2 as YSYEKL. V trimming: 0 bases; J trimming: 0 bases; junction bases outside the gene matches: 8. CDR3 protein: CASSQDLPRQGANYGYTF. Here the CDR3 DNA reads TGCGCCAGCAGCCAAGATCTCCCTAGACAGGGGGCTAACTATGGCTACACCTTC.

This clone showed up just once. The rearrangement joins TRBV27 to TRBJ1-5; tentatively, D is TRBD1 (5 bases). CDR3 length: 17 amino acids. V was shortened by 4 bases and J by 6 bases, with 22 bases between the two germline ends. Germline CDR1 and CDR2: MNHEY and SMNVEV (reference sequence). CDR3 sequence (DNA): TGTGCCAGCAGTTCCCCAAGTTTTGGGGGAAAAGGTCAGCCCCAGCATTTT. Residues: CASSSPSFGGKGQPQHF.

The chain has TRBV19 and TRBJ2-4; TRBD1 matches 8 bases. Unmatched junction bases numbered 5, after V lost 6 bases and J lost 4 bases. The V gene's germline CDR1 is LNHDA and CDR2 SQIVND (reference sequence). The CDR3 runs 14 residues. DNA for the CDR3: TGTGCCAGTAGGGGTGACAGGGGTAAAAACATTCAGTACTTC. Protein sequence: CASRGDRGKNIQYF. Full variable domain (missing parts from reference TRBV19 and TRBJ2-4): DGGITQSPKYLFRKEGQNVTLSCEQNLNHDAMYWYRQDPGQGLRLIYYSQIVNDFQKGDIAEGYSVSREKKESFPLTVTSAQKNPTAFYLCASRGDRGKNIQYFGAGTRLSVL.

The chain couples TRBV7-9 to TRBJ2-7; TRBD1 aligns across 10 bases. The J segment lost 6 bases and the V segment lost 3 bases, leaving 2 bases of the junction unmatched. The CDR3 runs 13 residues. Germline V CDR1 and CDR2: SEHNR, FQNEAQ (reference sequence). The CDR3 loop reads CASSLGDRGEQYF. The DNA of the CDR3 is TGTGCCAGCAGCTTGGGGGACAGGGGCGAGCAGTACTTC.

The CDR3 DNA reads as TGTGCCAGCAGCGTAGGTCAGACCACCGGGGAGCTGTTTTTT. Amino acid sequence: CASSVGQTTGELFF. V and J are TRBV9 and TRBJ2-2; D unclear. CDR1 SGDLS and CDR2 YYNGEE come from the germline V gene. V was clipped by 0 bases and J by 4 bases, with 7 bases between them. The CDR3 consists of 14 residues.

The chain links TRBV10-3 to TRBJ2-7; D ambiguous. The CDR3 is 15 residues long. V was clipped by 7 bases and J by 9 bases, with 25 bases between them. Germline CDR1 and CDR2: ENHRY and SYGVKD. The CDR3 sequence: CAINKMVETKVLQYF. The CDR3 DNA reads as TGTGCCATCAATAAGATGGTTGAGACCAAGGTTTTGCAGTACTTC.

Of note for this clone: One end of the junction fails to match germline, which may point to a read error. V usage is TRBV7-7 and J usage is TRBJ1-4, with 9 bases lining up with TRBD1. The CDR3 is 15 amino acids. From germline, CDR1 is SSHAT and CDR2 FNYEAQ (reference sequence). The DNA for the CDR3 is TGTGCTAGCAGCTTAGGAGGGACAGGGAACGAAAAACTGTTTTTT. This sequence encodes CASSLGGTGNEKLFF. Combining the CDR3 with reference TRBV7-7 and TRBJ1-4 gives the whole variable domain GAGVSQSPRYKVTKRGQDVTLRCDPISSHATLYWYQQALGQGPEFLTYFNYEAQPDKSGLPSDRFSAERPEGSISTLTIQRTEQRDSAMYRCASSLGGTGNEKLFFGSGTQLSVL.

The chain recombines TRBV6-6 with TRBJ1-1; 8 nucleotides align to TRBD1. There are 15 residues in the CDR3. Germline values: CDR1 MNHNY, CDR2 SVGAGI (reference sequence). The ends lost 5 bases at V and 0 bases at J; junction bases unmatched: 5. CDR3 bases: TGTGCCAGCAGTACAGGACAGGGTATGAACACTGAAGCTTTCTTT. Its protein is CASSTGQGMNTEAFF.

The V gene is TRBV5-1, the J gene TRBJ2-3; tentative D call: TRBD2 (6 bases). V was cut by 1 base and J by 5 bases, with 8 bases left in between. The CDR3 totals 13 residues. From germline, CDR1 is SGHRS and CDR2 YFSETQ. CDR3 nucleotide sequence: TGCGCCAGCAGCTTGCAGGGAGGAGATACGCAGTATTTT. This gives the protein CASSLQGGDTQYF.

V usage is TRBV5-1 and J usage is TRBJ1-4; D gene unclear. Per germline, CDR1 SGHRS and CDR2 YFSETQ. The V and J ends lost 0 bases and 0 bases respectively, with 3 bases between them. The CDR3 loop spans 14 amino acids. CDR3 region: CASSLAATNEKLFF. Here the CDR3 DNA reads TGCGCCAGCAGCTTGGCAGCAACTAATGAAAAACTGTTTTTT.